The present T cell receptor beta chain was sequenced within a study of CXCR4 blockade with PD-1 therapy in pancreatic cancer. Study-wide points: Intratumoral clonality (mean 0.14) exceeded healthy blood (0.05) but did not track survival. Frequent tumor clones were encoded by many distinct rearrangements, suggesting shared antigens.

By share, this clone counts as medium-sized. Antigen: not known. Germline V gene sequence: CDR1 MNHGY, CDR2 SAAAGT. The CDR3 is 13 residues long. Trimming stripped 1 base from V and 7 bases from J, with 10 bases between. Patients who provided the archived tumor blocks had not received neoadjuvant therapy before surgery. Clones were read by immunoSEQ multiplex PCR, and TCRdb kept only the in-frame ones, dropping some. The sample lists approximately 5,900 clones; 35% to 45% were seen once. Source material: tumor tissue. The chain carries TRBV6-8 and TRBJ1-1, with no clear D. This receptor was taken from a human donor with pancreatic ductal adenocarcinoma. The CDR3 protein is CASSYFGLGEAFF. In DNA form, the CDR3 reads TGTGCCAGCAGTTACTTTGGGTTGGGTGAAGCTTTCTTT.